The 30 T cell receptor beta chains below were found in one sample sequenced in a study of a mutant IDH1 vaccine in newly diagnosed glioma. These receptors' targets are unknown. The time point denotes: week 11, during vaccination. With topical imiquimod, each dose of the vaccine consisted of 300 ug of mutant IDH1 20-mer peptide. Method: immunoSEQ multiplex PCR; TCRdb's copy keeps in-frame clones and lacks some. Of about 130,000 clones in the sample, around 77% are singletons; the top ten hold under 7%. This specimen consisted of PBMCs, obtained from a glioma patient whose treatment included an IDH1 peptide vaccine. These receptors were taken from a man aged 35 to 55 with glioma.

This chain uses TRBV6-5 with TRBJ2-5; TRBD1 aligns across 8 bases. Germline V gene lookup returns CDR1 MNHEY and CDR2 SVGAGI. Losses at the gene ends were 4 bases for V and 9 bases for J; bases not matched to a gene: 10. The CDR3 extends over 14 amino acids. CDR3 in amino acids: CASSSGQAGLSQYF. The CDR3 DNA sequence: TGTGCCAGCAGTTCGGGACAGGCCGGCTTGTCCCAGTACTTC.

The chain has TRBV5-6 and TRBJ2-1; D possibly corresponds to TRBD1 (6 bases). Germline-derived CDR1 and CDR2 are SGHDT and YYEEEE. The CDR3 is 14 residues long. Trimming pared 4 bases from V and 4 bases from J, leaving 12 bases between. The CDR3 spells CASSDRINYNEQFF. The CDR3 DNA is TGTGCCAGCAGCGACAGGATAAATTACAATGAGCAGTTCTTC.

The V and J genes are TRBV7-2 and TRBJ2-7; maybe TRBD2 (6 bases). The CDR3 loop spans 14 amino acids. V lost 6 bases to trimming and J lost 2 bases, with 14 bases between them. CDR1 and CDR2 (germline): SGHTA, FQGNSA. The CDR3 sequence is CASRLAGPTYEQYF. CDR3 DNA sequence: TGTGCCAGCAGATTGGCGGGGCCGACCTACGAGCAGTACTTC.

The rearrangement joins TRBV5-5 to TRBJ2-7, with no clear D. V shed 0 bases and J shed 4 bases, with 8 bases lying between them. The CDR3 is made up of 13 amino acids. The germline V gene has CDR1 SGHKS and CDR2 YYEKEE (reference sequence). The CDR3, as DNA: TGTGCCAGCAGCTTGGATCTTACGTACGAGCAGTACTTC. Protein: CASSLDLTYEQYF.

This clone was counted a single time. J is TRBJ1-2 and V is TRBV28; 7 bases line up with TRBD1. This CDR3 spans 16 amino acids. Unmatched junction bases numbered 9, after V lost 1 base and J lost 4 bases. Germline lookup yields CDR1 MDHEN and CDR2 SYDVKM. The CDR3 nucleotides read TGTGCCAGCAGTTTATTAGCCCCACAGGGGAGCTATGGCTACACCTTC. Encoded protein: CASSLLAPQGSYGYTF.

This clone has just a few counts. This rearrangement joins TRBV28 to TRBJ2-7, with a weak D call TRBD1 (6 bases). The CDR3 totals 14 residues. Germline assignment: CDR1 MDHEN and CDR2 SYDVKM. V lost 3 bases, J lost 6 bases, and 15 bases lay in between. CDR3 bases: TGTGCCAGCAGTTTCGCAGGGGTCCCTGGCGAGCAGTACTTC. Translation gives CASSFAGVPGEQYF.

The gene calls are TRBV5-5 and TRBJ1-2; a possible D gene is TRBD1 (5 bases). Trimming took 0 bases from V and 2 from J, leaving 5 bases between them. The CDR3 has 13 residues. Germline CDR1 is SGHKS and CDR2 is YYEKEE (reference sequence). CDR3 loop: CASSLGQNYGYTF. The CDR3 DNA reads as TGTGCCAGCAGCTTGGGACAGAACTATGGCTACACCTTC.

The V call is TRBV11-3, the J call TRBJ2-7; no clear D. There are 13 residues in the CDR3. Trimming stripped 5 bases from V and 0 bases from J, with 8 bases between. Germline CDR1 reads SGHNT; CDR2 reads YENEEA. The CDR3 sequence: CASSPGSSYEQYF. CDR3 in DNA: TGTGCCAGCAGCCCCGGGTCCTCCTACGAGCAGTACTTC.

The rearrangement links TRBV19 to TRBJ1-5, with D maybe TRBD1 (6 bases). The CDR3 has 16 amino acids. V shed 6 bases and J shed 0 bases, with 15 bases lying between them. Germline loops: CDR1 LNHDA, CDR2 SQIVND (reference sequence). The CDR3 loop reads CASSRIGQSSNQPQHF. CDR3 in DNA: TGTGCCAGTAGCCGGATCGGACAGTCTAGCAATCAGCCCCAGCATTTT. Based on the CDR3 plus reference TRBV19 and TRBJ1-5, the full variable domain is DGGITQSPKYLFRKEGQNVTLSCEQNLNHDAMYWYRQDPGQGLRLIYYSQIVNDFQKGDIAEGYSVSREKKESFPLTVTSAQKNPTAFYLCASSRIGQSSNQPQHFGDGTRLSIL.

This clone occurred once. The chain combines TRBV11-3 with TRBJ2-6; 7 nucleotides align to TRBD1. CDR1 is SGHNT, CDR2 YENEEA, per germline. V was clipped by 5 bases and J by 4 bases; unmatched bases: 14. This CDR3 has 18 residues. The CDR3 here is CASSAWDSGPKGANVLTF. The CDR3 coding sequence is TGTGCCAGCAGCGCCTGGGACAGTGGTCCGAAAGGGGCCAACGTCCTGACTTTC. The whole variable domain, filled in from reference TRBV11-3 and TRBJ2-6, reads EAGVVQSPRYKIIEKKQPVAFWCNPISGHNTLYWYLQNLGQGPELLIRYENEEAVDDSQLPKDRFSAERLKGVDSTLKIQPAELGDSAVYLCASSAWDSGPKGANVLTFGAGSRLTVL.

The genes are TRBV27 and TRBJ1-4, with a possible D match to TRBD1 (6 bases). CDR3 size: 15 residues. The V end was cut by 7 bases, the J end by 5 bases, with 17 bases between. CDR1 is MNHEY and CDR2 is SMNVEV in the germline V gene (reference sequence). The CDR3 loop is CASKPTGSRNEKLFF. CDR3 coding DNA: TGTGCCAGCAAGCCCACAGGGAGCAGGAATGAAAAACTGTTTTTT.

The rearrangement joins TRBV5-1 to TRBJ2-7; 13 bases agree with TRBD2. There are 13 residues in the CDR3. After removal of 7 bases from V and 7 bases from J, the junction contained 5 bases not matched to a gene. Germline CDR1 reads SGHRS; CDR2 reads YFSETQ. As DNA, the CDR3 is TGCGCCAGCTCGACTAGCGGGGGGTTAGAGCAGTACTTC. As protein: CASSTSGGLEQYF.

This rearrangement joins TRBV11-2 to TRBJ2-1; D remains ambiguous. Trimming took 0 bases from V and 8 from J, leaving 8 bases between them. CDR3 length equals 13 residues. From germline, CDR1 is SGHAT and CDR2 FQNNGV. DNA of the CDR3: TGTGCCAGCAGCTTAGACCCCCGGGATGAGCAGTTCTTC. Encoded protein: CASSLDPRDEQFF.

The chain links TRBV2 to TRBJ1-5; D is perhaps TRBD1 (6 bases). V was trimmed by 3 bases and J by 1 base, leaving 10 bases between them. CDR1 SNHLY and CDR2 FYNNEI come from the germline V gene. The CDR3 covers 15 residues. The CDR3 nucleotides read TGTGCCAGCAGTGACCGGGGGGCGAGCAATCAGCCCCAGCATTTT. It codes for CASSDRGASNQPQHF.

The rearrangement uses TRBV6-6 and TRBJ2-7, with D hard to call. The CDR3 extends over 15 amino acids. Between the trimmed V and J ends, which lost 1 base and 0 bases, there was a span of 10 bases. The germline gives CDR1 MNHNY, CDR2 SVGAGI (reference sequence). The CDR3 DNA reads TGTGCCAGCAGTTACTTAGCTCGGAGCTCCTACGAGCAGTACTTC. It translates to CASSYLARSSYEQYF.

The genes are TRBV7-2 and TRBJ2-5, with no clear D. Per the germline V gene, CDR1 is SGHTA and CDR2 is FQGNSA. The CDR3 is made up of 11 amino acids. The V end was cut by 6 bases, the J end by 5 bases, with 7 bases between. DNA for the CDR3: TGTGCCAGCAGTTTGGCGGAGACCCAGTACTTC. It codes for CASSLAETQYF.

The chain recombines TRBV7-6 with TRBJ1-2; maybe TRBD1 (5 bases). V gave up 1 base and J gave up 5 bases, with 17 bases separating them. Germline V gene lookup returns CDR1 SGHVS and CDR2 FNYEAQ. CDR3 size: 16 residues. CDR3 nucleotides: TGTGCCAGCAGCTTAGAACGGGGACTAGCTGGATATGGCTACACCTTC. It translates to CASSLERGLAGYGYTF.

This rearrangement joins TRBV30 to TRBJ2-7; D not certain. V dropped 0 bases and J dropped 0 bases, with 9 bases sitting between them. This CDR3 has 14 amino acids. In germline, CDR1 is GTSNPN, CDR2 SVGIG (reference sequence). CDR3 sequence reads: CAWSVLESSYEQYF. In DNA, the CDR3 is TGTGCCTGGAGTGTGTTGGAGAGCTCCTACGAGCAGTACTTC.

The chain recombines TRBV4-2 with TRBJ1-6; a weak D match, TRBD1 (5 bases). The CDR3 runs to 19 residues. From germline, CDR1 is LGHNA and CDR2 YNFKEQ. V gave up 0 bases and J gave up 12 bases, with 27 bases separating them. The CDR3 coding sequence is TGTGCCAGCAGCCAAGATTCAGAAGGTCATGGGGGGGTGACTGGACCCCTCCACTTT. This sequence encodes CASSQDSEGHGGVTGPLHF.

The chain employs TRBV10-3 and TRBJ2-7; tentative D call: TRBD1 (6 bases). Looked up from germline, CDR1 is ENHRY and CDR2 is SYGVKD. This CDR3 is built from 14 residues. Trimming removed 10 bases at V and 3 bases at J, with 19 bases between. CDR3 amino acids: CASHREGGHYEQYF. The CDR3 coding sequence is TGTGCCAGCCACCGTGAAGGGGGACACTACGAGCAGTACTTC.

The chain employs TRBV2 and TRBJ2-5; 7 positions match TRBD2. Germline V lookup: CDR1 SNHLY, CDR2 FYNNEI. The CDR3 sequence is 13 residues long. J lost 1 base, V lost 6 bases, and 2 bases had no gene match. The CDR3 here is CASRGLSQETQYF. In DNA form, the CDR3 reads TGTGCCAGCAGGGGACTATCCCAAGAGACCCAGTACTTC.

V usage is TRBV11-2 and J usage is TRBJ2-2; 7 bases line up with TRBD2. V was pared by 4 bases and J by 11 bases, with 7 bases of the junction left unmatched. This CDR3 has 13 residues. The germline gives CDR1 SGHAT, CDR2 FQNNGV. The CDR3 nucleotides are TGTGCCAGCAGCTCGGGACTAACTATTGAGCTGTTTTTT. Its translation is CASSSGLTIELFF.

The CDR3 DNA reads TGTGCCAGCAGTTTGACAGGGAGTCCCCTCCACTTT. Translation: CASSLTGSPLHF. The chain has TRBV6-5 and TRBJ1-6; 7 bases match TRBD1. The length of the CDR3 is 12 residues. J gave up 13 bases and V 4 bases, and 4 bases lay outside the gene matches. The germline CDR1 and CDR2 sequences are MNHEY and SVGAGI.

The gene calls are TRBV11-1 and TRBJ1-2; TRBD1 is a possible D gene (5 bases). The germline V gene encodes CDR1 SGHAT and CDR2 FQDESV (reference sequence). This CDR3 has 12 amino acids. V dropped 3 bases and J dropped 6 bases, with 8 bases sitting between them. The CDR3 sequence is CASSFGADGYTF. The CDR3 region has the DNA TGTGCCAGCAGCTTCGGGGCAGATGGCTACACCTTC.

V usage is TRBV6-1 and J usage is TRBJ2-1; the D gene is possibly TRBD1 (7 bases). The V end was cut by 3 bases, the J end by 15 bases, with 21 bases between. The CDR3 contains 14 residues. In germline, CDR1 is MNHNS, CDR2 SASEGT. This CDR3 is CASSERADGGGLFF. The CDR3 DNA sequence: TGTGCCAGCAGTGAGCGGGCGGACGGAGGGGGCCTGTTCTTC.

CDR3 residues: CASSEWTSGVTDTQYF. In nucleotides, the CDR3 is TGCGCCAGCAGTGAATGGACTAGCGGTGTCACAGATACGCAGTATTTT. The chain uses TRBV10-1 and TRBJ2-3, with 10 bases that match TRBD2. CDR3 length: 16 amino acids. Trimming took 3 bases from V and 2 from J; bases not matched to a gene: 5. Germline CDR1 WNHNN, CDR2 SYGVQD (reference sequence).

The CDR3 nucleotides read TGTGCCAGCAGTTACATTCGGAACACTGAAGCTTTCTTT. This codes for CASSYIRNTEAFF. The V call is TRBV6-5, the J call TRBJ1-1; unclear D gene. The CDR3 extends over 13 amino acids. V lost 2 bases and J 1 base, leaving 5 bases between the germline ends. Germline V gene lookup returns CDR1 MNHEY and CDR2 SVGAGI.

This clone was observed a few times. The V call is TRBV18, the J call TRBJ2-6; no clear D. V was shortened by 3 bases and J by 4 bases, with 10 bases between the two germline ends. CDR3 length equals 15 residues. The germline gives CDR1 KGHSH, CDR2 LQKENI. DNA for the CDR3: TGTGCCAGCTCACCCCGGCAGGACGGGGCCAACGTCCTGACTTTC. This sequence encodes CASSPRQDGANVLTF.

V is TRBV19 and J is TRBJ2-2; the D is unclear. The CDR3 is 15 amino acids. Germline CDR1 LNHDA, CDR2 SQIVND (reference sequence). Trimming pared 3 bases from V and 3 bases from J, leaving 11 bases between. CDR3 amino acids: CASSIGSWHTGELFF. For the CDR3, the DNA is TGTGCCAGTAGTATTGGTAGCTGGCACACCGGGGAGCTGTTTTTT.

This clone was recorded once. The V call is TRBV5-6, the J call TRBJ1-2; no clear D gene. The CDR3 is 12 residues long. The V and J ends lost 0 bases and 11 bases respectively, with 11 bases between them. Germline V gene data show CDR1 as SGHDT and CDR2 as YYEEEE. The CDR3 loop reads CASSLVAAQYTF. The CDR3 region has the DNA TGTGCCAGCAGCTTGGTAGCGGCACAATACACCTTC. Complete variable domain (other parts from reference TRBV5-6 and TRBJ1-2): DAGVTQSPTHLIKTRGQQVTLRCSPKSGHDTVSWYQQALGQGPQFIFQYYEEEERQRGNFPDRFSGHQFPNYSSELNVNALLLGDSALYLCASSLVAAQYTFGSGTRLTVV.